This record concerns one TCR beta chain sequence. Its antigen remains unknown. The sample is drawn from a study of T cell repertoires in cytomegalovirus infection. Overall study context: CMV epitopes in the study were HLA-C-restricted (recently identified) and HLA-B-restricted (well studied). CMV infection together with matching HLA type was indicated by public TCR beta signatures.

In TCRdb, the reads were re-called with MiXCR into one record per CDR3 protein. The sample contains about 740,000 distinct CDR3 sequences, roughly a third of which appear only once. Findings and caveats of the study: Cumulative frequency of public TCR beta families picked out carriers of CMV plus the relevant HLA. In two of eight donors, the top clonotype was HLA-C-restricted CMV-specific.

This sequence originates from a human donor in good health (CMV status not recorded). Some clones in this sample may be carry-over from other donors' samples. Material: cultured PBMCs, obtained from culture after CMV antigen stimulation.

The CDR3 coding sequence is TGTGCCAGCAGCCCCTTGGTAGTGTTCGGGGCCAACGTCCTGACTTTC. Its translation is CASSPLVVFGANVLTF. The V gene is TRBV7-8, the J gene TRBJ2-6; D not resolved. V was trimmed by 5 bases and J by 4 bases, leaving 15 bases between them. The CDR3 spans 16 residues. Germline CDR1 SGHVS, CDR2 FQNEAQ.